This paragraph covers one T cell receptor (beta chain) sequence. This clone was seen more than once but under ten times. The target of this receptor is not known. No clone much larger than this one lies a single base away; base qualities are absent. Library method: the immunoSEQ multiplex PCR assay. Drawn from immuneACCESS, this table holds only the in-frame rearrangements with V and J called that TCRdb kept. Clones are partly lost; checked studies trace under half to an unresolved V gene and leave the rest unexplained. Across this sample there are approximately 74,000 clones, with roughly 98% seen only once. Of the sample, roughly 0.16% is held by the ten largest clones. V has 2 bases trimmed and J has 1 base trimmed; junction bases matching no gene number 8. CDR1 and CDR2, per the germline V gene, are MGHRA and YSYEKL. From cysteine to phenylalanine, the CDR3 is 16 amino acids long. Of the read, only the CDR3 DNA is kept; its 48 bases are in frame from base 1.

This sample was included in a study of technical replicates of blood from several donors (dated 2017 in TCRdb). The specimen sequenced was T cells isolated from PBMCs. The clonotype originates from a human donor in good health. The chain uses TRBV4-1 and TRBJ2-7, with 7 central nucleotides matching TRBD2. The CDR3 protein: CASSQLASGTSYEQYF. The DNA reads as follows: TGCGCCAGCAGCCAATTGGCTAGCGGCACATCCTACGAGCAGTACTTC.